These 11 T cell receptor beta chains share one sample of origin, sequenced in a study of response to subunit inactivated influenza vaccine. MiXCR was run by TCRdb on the RT-PCR reads, yielding one entry per CDR3 protein. Of a few hundred thousand distinct CDR3 sequences detected, about 14% appear once; the ten largest clones hold more than 9.5%. Material: PBMCs from blood, obtained about 12 days after vaccination. The receptors here all came from a man aged 45-60 years who received an inactivated influenza vaccine.

This clonotype appeared a few times. The chain carries TRBV20-1 and TRBJ2-1, with 9 bases identical to TRBD2. Trimming took 1 base from V and 7 from J; bases not matched to a gene: 11. Germline loops: CDR1 DFQATT, CDR2 SNEGSKA (reference sequence). There are 16 residues in the CDR3. CDR3: CSARARRAGGLNEQFF. CDR3 nucleotide sequence: TGCAGTGCTAGAGCCCGTCGGGCGGGGGGGCTGAATGAGCAGTTCTTC.

This clonotype was seen a handful of times. The CDR3 loop is CASSSSGIYNSPLHF. The CDR3 DNA sequence: TGTGCCAGCAGCTCCTCGGGAATCTATAATTCACCCCTCCACTTT. V is TRBV3-1 and J is TRBJ1-6; no clear D gene. The germline V gene encodes CDR1 LGHDT and CDR2 YNNKEL (reference sequence). V dropped 5 bases and J dropped 3 bases, with 11 bases sitting between them. CDR3 length: 15 residues. The full variable domain, with the rest looked up from reference TRBV3-1 and TRBJ1-6, is DTAVSQTPKYLVTQMGNDKSIKCEQNLGHDTMYWYKQDSKKFLKIMFSYNNKELIINETVPNRFSPKSPDKAHLNLHINSLELGDSAVYFCASSSSGIYNSPLHFGNGTRLTVT.

This clonotype was seen ten or more times. This chain joins TRBV6-1 and TRBJ2-7; TRBD1 agrees at 8 bases. The germline CDR1 and CDR2 sequences are MNHNS and SASEGT. V lost 6 bases, J lost 3 bases, and 16 bases stayed unmatched. The CDR3 is made up of 17 amino acids. Here the CDR3 DNA reads TGTGCCAGCAGGGGAGGACAGGGCAGGCCTTGGGGCTACGAGCAGTACTTC. It codes for CASRGGQGRPWGYEQYF.

The chain combines TRBV28 with TRBJ1-1; the D gene is possibly TRBD1 (6 bases). CDR1 and CDR2 (germline): MDHEN, SYDVKM. CDR3 length: 14 amino acids. The V end was cut by 4 bases, the J end by 5 bases, with 14 bases between. DNA for the CDR3: TGTGCCAGCAGTTCTAAAGGGGGGCTAACTGAAGCTTTCTTT. It translates to CASSSKGGLTEAFF.

The genes are TRBV6-1 and TRBJ2-1; D not resolved. This CDR3 is built from 17 residues. Trimming shortened V by 6 bases and J by 0 bases, and 18 bases separated the two germline ends. In germline, CDR1 is MNHNS, CDR2 SASEGT. The CDR3 bases are TGTGCCAGCAGCCCTACCCTTAGGCCGATCTCCTACAATGAGCAGTTCTTC. Amino acid sequence: CASSPTLRPISYNEQFF.

This clonotype was observed a few times. This chain connects TRBV12-3 or TRBV12-4 to TRBJ2-3, with 7 positions matching TRBD2. The CDR3 extends over 15 amino acids. Trimming at V came to 5 bases and at J to 4 bases, leaving 9 bases not matched to a gene. The CDR3 bases are TGTGCCAGCAGTCCCTCCGCGGGAGAGTCAGATACGCAGTATTTT. Residues: CASSPSAGESDTQYF.

This chain links TRBV29-1 with TRBJ1-1; D is undetermined. This CDR3 region has 13 residues. Germline V gene lookup returns CDR1 SQVTM and CDR2 ANQGSEA. V dropped 6 bases and J dropped 1 base, with 12 bases sitting between them. CDR3 amino acids: CSVMGLGNTEAFF. The CDR3 DNA reads as TGCAGCGTGATGGGGTTGGGGAACACTGAAGCTTTCTTT.

This clonotype was counted many times. The chain has TRBV11-2 and TRBJ1-4; D is unresolved. This CDR3 has 13 amino acids. CDR1 and CDR2 from the germline V gene are SGHAT and FQNNGV. With 2 bases removed from V and 3 bases from J, the gap between germline ends came to 4 bases. CDR3 loop: CASSLLANEKLFF. The CDR3 bases are TGTGCCAGCAGCTTATTGGCTAATGAAAAACTGTTTTTT.

The J gene is TRBJ1-1, the V gene TRBV7-2, with D possibly matching TRBD1 (5 bases). The germline CDR1 and CDR2 sequences are SGHTA and FQGNSA. This CDR3 comprises 14 residues. With 5 bases removed from V and 0 bases from J, the gap between germline ends came to 10 bases. The CDR3 protein is CASSADIMNTEAFF. CDR3 bases: TGTGCCAGCAGCGCGGACATTATGAACACTGAAGCTTTCTTT.

This clonotype was detected many times. V is TRBV29-1 and J is TRBJ2-6; no clear D. The CDR3 sequence is 13 residues long. V lost 6 bases and J lost 8, with 14 bases in between. Germline CDR1 reads SQVTM; CDR2 reads ANQGSEA. The CDR3 region has the DNA TGCAGCGTGGACGGGCGTCTGACCAACGTCCTGACTTTC. As protein: CSVDGRLTNVLTF.

This clonotype has more than one count but fewer than ten. The chain carries TRBV5-1 and TRBJ1-1, with 7 nucleotides matching TRBD1. Germline CDR1 is SGHRS and CDR2 is YFSETQ. V gave up 5 bases and J gave up 5 bases; unmatched junction bases: 9. The CDR3 has 14 residues. CDR3 nucleotide sequence: TGCGCCAGCAGGCCCGCTTTACAGGGGACTGAAGCTTTCTTT. This encodes CASRPALQGTEAFF.